These T cell receptor beta chains were read from a single sample in a study of shared clonotypes between healthy human individuals. Sequencing was performed with immunoSEQ multiplex PCR; in TCRdb, only in-frame clones are kept and a portion is missing. The table has roughly 590,000 clones, roughly 95% seen once. The sequencing input was naive CD8+ T cells sorted from blood. Source of these receptors: a woman younger than 45 in good health. The CDR3 runs from the conserved cysteine through the conserved F or W. D genes are given only for firm matches. Clone size is shown for a subset of rows, as once, few, many or a class of expanded clone.

DNA: TGTGCCAGCAGCCCGGGGGTTAGCTACGAGCAGTACTTC; CDR3: CASSPGVSYEQYF; J: TRBJ2-7; D: .; size: .; V: TRBV7-6
DNA: TGTGCCAGTAGTATATCCCCCGAGACAAGAAGCAATCAGCCCCAGCATTTT; CDR3: CASSISPETRSNQPQHF; J: TRBJ1-5; D: .; size: .; V: TRBV19
DNA: TGTGCCAGCAGTCCCGGGCCCGAGGCCTACAATGAGCAGTTCTTC; CDR3: CASSPGPEAYNEQFF; J: TRBJ2-1; D: .; size: .; V: TRBV2
DNA: TGTGCCTGGAGTGTCTTAGCGGGCAGAGATACGCAGTATTTT; CDR3: CAWSVLAGRDTQYF; J: TRBJ2-3; D: TRBD2; size: .; V: TRBV30
DNA: TGTGCCAGCAGTTTATCATCTAGCGGGCTATACAATGAGCAGTTCTTC; CDR3: CASSLSSSGLYNEQFF; J: TRBJ2-1; D: TRBD2; size: .; V: TRBV27
DNA: TGCGCCAGCAGTGACCACGACTACTCCACAGATACGCAGTATTTT; CDR3: CASSDHDYSTDTQYF; J: TRBJ2-3; D: .; size: once; V: TRBV10-1
DNA: TGTGCCAGCAGTATTCCGGGAGGGCCCTACGAGCAGTACTTC; CDR3: CASSIPGGPYEQYF; J: TRBJ2-7; D: TRBD2; size: once; V: TRBV19
DNA: TGTGCCAGCAGCGGGCCGGGACAGGGGGACACAGATACGCAGTATTTT; CDR3: CASSGPGQGDTDTQYF; J: TRBJ2-3; D: TRBD1; size: .; V: TRBV7-8
DNA: TGTGCCAGCACCTCGGGACTAGCGGGACCCGCCTCCACCGGGGAGCTGTTTTTT; CDR3: CASTSGLAGPASTGELFF; J: TRBJ2-2; D: TRBD2; size: .; V: TRBV2
DNA: TGTGCCAGCAGCTTGGGACCCGGGCGCACAGATACGCAGTATTTT; CDR3: CASSLGPGRTDTQYF; J: TRBJ2-3; D: .; size: once; V: TRBV13